Each of the 7 T cell receptor beta chains below was sequenced from the same sample in a study of shared clonotypes between healthy human individuals (TCRdb year 2020). Receptor amplification or capture employed the immunoSEQ multiplex PCR assay. TCRdb mirrors the immuneACCESS table, restricted to in-frame sequences. Some clones are absent from its copies; in checked studies, under half trace to an unresolved V gene, and the reason for the others is unknown. The sample table contains approximately 1,000,000 clones; only one count was recorded for approximately 78% of them. The ten biggest clones cover approximately 0.5% of the sample. The sample consisted of memory CD4+ T cells from PBMCs. The cell subset or site label on this specimen signifies: CD45RA-negative fraction. These receptors were obtained from a man aged 18 to 29 in good health. Some clones in this sample may be carry-over from other donors' samples.

About this clone: At one end the junction does not follow the germline gene, possibly because of a read error. This sequence joins TRBV6-6 and TRBJ1-5; D is perhaps TRBD1 (5 bases). CDR1 is MNHNY, CDR2 SVGAGI, per germline (reference sequence). This CDR3 contains 15 residues. CDR3 sequence (DNA): TGTGCCAGCAGTCACTCCTGGGGGGAGAATCAGCCCCAGCATTTT. It is translated as CASSHSWGENQPQHF.

The gene calls are TRBV6-5 and TRBJ1-3; possible D gene TRBD1, 5 bases. V was trimmed by 4 bases and J by 0 bases, leaving 13 bases between them. In germline, CDR1 is MNHEY, CDR2 SVGAGI. This CDR3 is 16 amino acids long. CDR3 amino acids: CASSLGVWSSGNTIYF. CDR3 DNA: TGTGCCAGCAGTTTGGGGGTGTGGAGCTCTGGAAACACCATATATTTT.

This clone was seen only a few times. This chain connects TRBV2 to TRBJ2-5; possibly TRBD2 for D (6 bases). CDR3 length equals 14 residues. Germline V gene data show CDR1 as SNHLY and CDR2 as FYNNEI. V gave up 0 bases and J gave up 6 bases, with 11 bases separating them. The CDR3 DNA reads as TGTGCCAGCAGTGAAGCGGGACTCTTTCAGACCCAGTACTTC. Protein product: CASSEAGLFQTQYF.

The chain recombines TRBV5-4 with TRBJ2-7; D is undetermined. This CDR3 region has 14 residues. The ends were cut back, 1 base at V and 7 bases at J, with 15 bases in the middle. Looked up from germline, CDR1 is SGHNT and CDR2 is YYREEE (reference sequence). As DNA, the CDR3 is TGTGCCAGCAGCTTGAGGCCAGAACTGGGTGAGCAGTACTTC. It translates to CASSLRPELGEQYF.

This clone was seen more than once but under ten times. The CDR3 spells CASSLGGDDTEAFF. The CDR3 DNA reads TGCGCCAGCAGCTTGGGTGGGGATGACACTGAAGCTTTCTTT. The rearrangement joins TRBV5-1 to TRBJ1-1; D gene uncertain. Germline V CDR1 and CDR2: SGHRS, YFSETQ. CDR3 length: 14 residues. V lost 0 bases and J lost 3, with 9 bases in between.

About this clone itself: Within the sample, other DNA sequences also encode this same CDR3. V usage is TRBV28 and J usage is TRBJ1-5; 8 bases are shared with TRBD1. The germline V gene has CDR1 MDHEN and CDR2 SYDVKM. This CDR3 region has 14 residues. V gave up 7 bases and J gave up 4 bases; unmatched junction bases: 6. The CDR3 protein is CASTPGGPNQPQHF. In DNA form, the CDR3 reads TGTGCCAGCACCCCAGGGGGCCCAAATCAGCCCCAGCATTTT.

About this clone itself: One junction end disagrees with the germline gene, perhaps due to a read error. This chain uses TRBV6-1 with TRBJ2-5; D is ambiguous. Germline V gives CDR1 MNHNS, CDR2 SASEGT. The CDR3 length is 14 residues. The CDR3: CGSTVERLGETQYF. In DNA form, the CDR3 reads TGTGGCAGCACAGTCGAGCGCCTCGGGGAGACCCAGTACTTC.